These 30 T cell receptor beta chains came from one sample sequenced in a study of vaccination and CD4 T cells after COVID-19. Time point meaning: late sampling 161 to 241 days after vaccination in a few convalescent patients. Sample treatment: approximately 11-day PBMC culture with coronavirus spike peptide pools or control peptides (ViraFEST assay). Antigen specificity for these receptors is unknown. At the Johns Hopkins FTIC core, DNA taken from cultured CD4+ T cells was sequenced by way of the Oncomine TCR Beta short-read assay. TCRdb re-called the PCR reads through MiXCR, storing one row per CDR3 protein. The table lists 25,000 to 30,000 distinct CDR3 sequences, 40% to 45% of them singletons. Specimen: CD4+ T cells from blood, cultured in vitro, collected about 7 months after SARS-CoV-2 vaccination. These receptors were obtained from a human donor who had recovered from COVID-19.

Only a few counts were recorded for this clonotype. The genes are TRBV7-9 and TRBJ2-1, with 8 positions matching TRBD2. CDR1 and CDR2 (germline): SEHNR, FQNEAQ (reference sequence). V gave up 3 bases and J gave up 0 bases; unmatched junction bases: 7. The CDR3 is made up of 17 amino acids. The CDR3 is CASSFLSGSPSYNEQFF. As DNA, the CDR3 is TGTGCCAGCAGCTTCCTAAGCGGGAGCCCCTCCTACAATGAGCAGTTCTTC.

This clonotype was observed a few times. The CDR3 spells CASSRDKSYEQYF. In DNA, the CDR3 is TGTGCCAGCAGCAGGGACAAGTCCTACGAGCAGTACTTC. The V and J genes are TRBV6-1 and TRBJ2-7; TRBD1 is a possible D gene (6 bases). This CDR3 region has 13 residues. Germline CDR1 reads MNHNS; CDR2 reads SASEGT. With 6 bases removed from V and 1 base from J, the gap between germline ends came to 10 bases.

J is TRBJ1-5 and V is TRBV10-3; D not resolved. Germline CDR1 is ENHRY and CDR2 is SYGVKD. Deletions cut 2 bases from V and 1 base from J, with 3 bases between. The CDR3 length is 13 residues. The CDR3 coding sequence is TGTGCCATCAGTGAGGGCAGCAATCAGCCCCAGCATTTT. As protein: CAISEGSNQPQHF.

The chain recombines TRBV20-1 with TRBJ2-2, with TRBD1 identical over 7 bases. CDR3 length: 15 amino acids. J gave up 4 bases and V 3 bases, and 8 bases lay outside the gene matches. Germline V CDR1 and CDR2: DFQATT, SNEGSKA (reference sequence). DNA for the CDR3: TGCAGTGCTAGTGGACAGGCCCGTGGCACCGGGGAGCTGTTTTTT. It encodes CSASGQARGTGELFF.

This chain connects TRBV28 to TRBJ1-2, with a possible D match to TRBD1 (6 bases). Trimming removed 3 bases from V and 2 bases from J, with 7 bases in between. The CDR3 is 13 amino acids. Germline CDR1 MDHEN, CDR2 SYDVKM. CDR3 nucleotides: TGTGCCAGCAGTTTGGACAGAAACTATGGCTACACCTTC. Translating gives CASSLDRNYGYTF.

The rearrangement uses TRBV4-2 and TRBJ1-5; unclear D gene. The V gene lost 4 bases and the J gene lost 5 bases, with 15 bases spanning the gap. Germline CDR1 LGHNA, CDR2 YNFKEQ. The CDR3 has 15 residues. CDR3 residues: CASSLTRTADQPQHF. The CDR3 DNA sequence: TGTGCCAGCAGCCTCACGCGGACGGCTGATCAGCCCCAGCATTTT.

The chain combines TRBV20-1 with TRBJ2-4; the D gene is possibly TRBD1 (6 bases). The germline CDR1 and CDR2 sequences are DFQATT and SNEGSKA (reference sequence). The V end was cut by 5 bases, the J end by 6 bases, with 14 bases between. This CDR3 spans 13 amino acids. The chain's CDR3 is CSASFQDRNIQYF. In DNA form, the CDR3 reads TGCAGTGCTTCCTTTCAGGACAGAAACATTCAGTACTTC.

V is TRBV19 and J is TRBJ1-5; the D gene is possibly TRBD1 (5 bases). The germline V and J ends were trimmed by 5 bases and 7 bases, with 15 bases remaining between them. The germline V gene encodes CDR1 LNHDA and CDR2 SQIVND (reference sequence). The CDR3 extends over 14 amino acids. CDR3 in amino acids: CASSGRAFVQPQHF. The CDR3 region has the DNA TGTGCCAGTAGTGGCAGGGCATTCGTGCAGCCCCAGCATTTT.

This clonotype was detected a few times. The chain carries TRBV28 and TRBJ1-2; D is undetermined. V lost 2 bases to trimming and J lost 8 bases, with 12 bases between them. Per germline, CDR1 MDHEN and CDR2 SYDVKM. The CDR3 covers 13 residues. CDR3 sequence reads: CASSLRDSYGYTF. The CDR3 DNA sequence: TGTGCCAGCAGTTTAAGGGATTCTTACGGCTACACCTTC.

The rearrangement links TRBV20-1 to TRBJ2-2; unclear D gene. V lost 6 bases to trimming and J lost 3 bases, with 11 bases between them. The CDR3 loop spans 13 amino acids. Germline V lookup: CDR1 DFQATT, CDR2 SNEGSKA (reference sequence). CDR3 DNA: TGCAGTGCCCAAAGTCCTTACACCGGGGAGCTGTTTTTT. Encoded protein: CSAQSPYTGELFF.

DNA of the CDR3: TGTGCCAGCAGTAGGACAGGGGGCGGTGAGACCCAGTACTTC. Translating gives CASSRTGGGETQYF. The genes are TRBV28 and TRBJ2-5; 11 positions agree with TRBD1. The CDR3 extends over 14 amino acids. The trim removed 5 bases at V and 5 bases at J, leaving 4 bases unmatched. Germline lookup yields CDR1 MDHEN and CDR2 SYDVKM.

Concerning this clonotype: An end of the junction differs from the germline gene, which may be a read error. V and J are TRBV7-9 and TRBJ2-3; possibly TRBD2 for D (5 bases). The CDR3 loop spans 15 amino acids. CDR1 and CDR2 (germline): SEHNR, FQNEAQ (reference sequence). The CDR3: CASSASSASRDTQYF. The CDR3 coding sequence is TGTGCCAGCAGCGCAAGCTCGGCTAGCAGAGATACGCAGTATTTT.

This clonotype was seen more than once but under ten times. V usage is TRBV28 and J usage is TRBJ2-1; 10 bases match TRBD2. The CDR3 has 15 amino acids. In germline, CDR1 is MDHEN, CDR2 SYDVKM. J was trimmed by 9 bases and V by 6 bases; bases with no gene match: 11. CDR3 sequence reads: CASRGSGRAWIEQFF. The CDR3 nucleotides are TGTGCCAGCAGGGGAAGCGGGAGGGCCTGGATTGAGCAGTTCTTC.

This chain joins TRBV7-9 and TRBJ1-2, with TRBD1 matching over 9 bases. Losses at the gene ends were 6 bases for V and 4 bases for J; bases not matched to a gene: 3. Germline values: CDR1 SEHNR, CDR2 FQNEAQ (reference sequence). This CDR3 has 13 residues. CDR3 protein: CASRGQGGYGYTF. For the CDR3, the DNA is TGTGCCAGCAGGGGACAGGGAGGCTATGGCTACACCTTC.

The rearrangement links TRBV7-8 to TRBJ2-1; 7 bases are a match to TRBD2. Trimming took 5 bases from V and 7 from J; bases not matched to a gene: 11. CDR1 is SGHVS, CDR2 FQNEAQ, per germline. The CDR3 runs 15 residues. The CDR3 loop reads CASSQRTSLLNEQFF. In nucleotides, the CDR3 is TGTGCCAGCAGCCAACGGACTAGTCTTTTAAATGAGCAGTTCTTC. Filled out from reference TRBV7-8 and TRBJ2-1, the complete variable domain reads GAGVSQSPRYKVAKRGQDVALRCDPISGHVSLFWYQQALGQGPEFLTYFQNEAQLDKSGLPSDRFFAERPEGSVSTLKIQRTQQEDSAVYLCASSQRTSLLNEQFFGPGTRLTVL.

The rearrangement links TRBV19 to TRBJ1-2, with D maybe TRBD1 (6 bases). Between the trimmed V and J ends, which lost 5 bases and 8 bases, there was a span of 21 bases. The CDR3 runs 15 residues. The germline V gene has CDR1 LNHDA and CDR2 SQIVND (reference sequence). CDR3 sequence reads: CASSPRDRRPGGYTF. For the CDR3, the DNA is TGTGCCAGTAGTCCCCGAGACAGGCGTCCCGGCGGCTACACCTTC.

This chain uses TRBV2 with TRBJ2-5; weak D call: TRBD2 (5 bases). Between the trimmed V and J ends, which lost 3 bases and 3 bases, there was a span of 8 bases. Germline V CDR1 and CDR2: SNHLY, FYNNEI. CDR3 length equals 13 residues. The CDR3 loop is CASSELREETQYF. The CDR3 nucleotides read TGTGCCAGCAGTGAGCTGCGGGAAGAGACCCAGTACTTC.

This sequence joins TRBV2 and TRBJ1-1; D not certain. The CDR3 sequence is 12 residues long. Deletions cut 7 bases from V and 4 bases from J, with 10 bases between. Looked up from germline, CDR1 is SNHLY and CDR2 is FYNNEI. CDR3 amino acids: CASTVIATEAFF. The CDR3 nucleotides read TGTGCCAGCACCGTGATAGCCACTGAAGCTTTCTTT.

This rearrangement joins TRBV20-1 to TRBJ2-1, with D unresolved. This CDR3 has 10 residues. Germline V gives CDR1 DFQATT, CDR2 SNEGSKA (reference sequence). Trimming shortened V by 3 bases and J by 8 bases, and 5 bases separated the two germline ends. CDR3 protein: CSASDDEQFF. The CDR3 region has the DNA TGCAGTGCTAGTGACGATGAGCAGTTCTTC.

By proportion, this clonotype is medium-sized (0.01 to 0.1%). CDR3 loop: CSAEGRGYSPLHF. The CDR3, as DNA: TGCAGTGCCGAGGGGAGGGGTTATTCACCCCTCCACTTT. The chain links TRBV20-1 to TRBJ1-6; TRBD1 is a possible D gene (5 bases). V shed 6 bases and J shed 8 bases, with 14 bases lying between them. CDR1 is DFQATT, CDR2 SNEGSKA, per germline (reference sequence). There are 13 residues in the CDR3.

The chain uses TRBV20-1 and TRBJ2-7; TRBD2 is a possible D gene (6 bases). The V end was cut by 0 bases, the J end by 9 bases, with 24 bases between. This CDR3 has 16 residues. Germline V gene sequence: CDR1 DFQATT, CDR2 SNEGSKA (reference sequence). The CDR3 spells CSARDWGTPVRRGQYF. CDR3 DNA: TGCAGTGCTAGAGATTGGGGGACTCCAGTACGTCGCGGGCAGTACTTC.

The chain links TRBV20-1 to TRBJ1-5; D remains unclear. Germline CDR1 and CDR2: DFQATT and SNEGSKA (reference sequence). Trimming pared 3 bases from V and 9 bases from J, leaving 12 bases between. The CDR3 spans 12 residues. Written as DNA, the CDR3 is TGCAGTGCTAGGCCGTCGTTGGGGCCCCAGCATTTT. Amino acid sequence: CSARPSLGPQHF.

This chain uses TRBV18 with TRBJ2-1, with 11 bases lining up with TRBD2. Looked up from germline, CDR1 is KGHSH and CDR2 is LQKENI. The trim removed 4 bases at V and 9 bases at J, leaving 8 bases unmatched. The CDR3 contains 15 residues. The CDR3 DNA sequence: TGTGCCAGCTCACTTACTAGCGGGAGCCCTACTGAGCAGTTCTTC. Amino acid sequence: CASSLTSGSPTEQFF.

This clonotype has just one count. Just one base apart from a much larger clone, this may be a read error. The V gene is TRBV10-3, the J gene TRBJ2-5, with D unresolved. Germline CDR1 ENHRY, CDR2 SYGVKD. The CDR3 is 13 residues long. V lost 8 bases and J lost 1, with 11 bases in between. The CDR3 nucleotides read TGTGCCATCGGTGGGCACGGCCAAGAGACCCAGTACTTC. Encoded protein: CAIGGHGQETQYF.

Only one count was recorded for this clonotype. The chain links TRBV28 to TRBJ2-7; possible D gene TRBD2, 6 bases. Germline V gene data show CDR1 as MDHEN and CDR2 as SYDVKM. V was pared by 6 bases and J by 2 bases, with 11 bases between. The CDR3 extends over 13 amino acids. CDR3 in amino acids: CASRYSGAYEQYF. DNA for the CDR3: TGTGCCAGCAGATATAGCGGTGCCTACGAGCAGTACTTC.

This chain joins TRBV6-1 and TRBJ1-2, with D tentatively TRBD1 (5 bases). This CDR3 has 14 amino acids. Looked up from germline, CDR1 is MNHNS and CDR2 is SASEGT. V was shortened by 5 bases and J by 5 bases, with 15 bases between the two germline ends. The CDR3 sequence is CASSIGGDGYGYTF. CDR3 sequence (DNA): TGTGCCAGCAGTATCGGGGGGGACGGATATGGCTACACCTTC.

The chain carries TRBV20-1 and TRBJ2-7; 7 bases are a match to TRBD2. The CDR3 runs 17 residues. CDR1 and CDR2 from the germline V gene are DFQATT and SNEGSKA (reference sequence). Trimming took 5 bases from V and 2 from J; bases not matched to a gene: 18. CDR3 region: CSASKTANGGSPYEQYF. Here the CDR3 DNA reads TGCAGTGCTTCAAAGACAGCAAACGGCGGGAGTCCCTACGAGCAGTACTTC.

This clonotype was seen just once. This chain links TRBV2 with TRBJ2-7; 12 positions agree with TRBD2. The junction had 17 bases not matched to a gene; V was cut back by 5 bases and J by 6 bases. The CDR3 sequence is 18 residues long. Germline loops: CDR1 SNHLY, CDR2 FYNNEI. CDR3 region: CASSPITLAGTSGLEQYF. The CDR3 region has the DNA TGTGCCAGCAGTCCCATAACCCTGGCCGGGACTAGCGGGCTCGAGCAGTACTTC.

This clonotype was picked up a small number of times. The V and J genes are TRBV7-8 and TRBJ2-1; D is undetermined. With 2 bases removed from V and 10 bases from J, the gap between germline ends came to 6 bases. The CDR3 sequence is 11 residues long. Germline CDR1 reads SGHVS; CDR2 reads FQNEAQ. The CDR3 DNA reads TGTGCCAGCAGCTTACGCCAGGAGCAGTTCTTC. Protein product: CASSLRQEQFF.

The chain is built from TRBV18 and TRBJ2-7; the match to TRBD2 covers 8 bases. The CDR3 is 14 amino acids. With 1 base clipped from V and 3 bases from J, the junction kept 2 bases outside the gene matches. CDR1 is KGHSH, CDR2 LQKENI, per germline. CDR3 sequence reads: CASSPLAGSYEQYF. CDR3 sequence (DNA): TGTGCCAGCTCACCACTAGCGGGAAGCTACGAGCAGTACTTC.